A selection of T cell receptor beta chains follows, all from one sample in a study of cytomegalovirus exposure and HLA in healthy donors. Profiling relied on immunoSEQ multiplex PCR, and the TCRdb table lists in-frame clones only, not all of them. The sample has about 180,000 clones, 80% to 90% seen once. Sequencing used PBMCs. The receptors shown here come from a male donor in good health and CMV-seronegative. CDR3s include the opening cysteine and the closing phenylalanine or tryptophan. A D gene is named only where the DNA matches it firmly. Rows give clone size only sometimes, using once, few, many, or a class for an expanded clone.

-	TRBJ2-1	TRBD1	TRBV6-4	CASSDSGRDRANSYNEQFF	TGTGCCAGCAGTGACTCCGGTCGGGACAGGGCCAACTCCTACAATGAGCAGTTCTTC
-	TRBJ2-5	-	TRBV15	CATSPRGRETQYF	TGTGCCACCAGCCCCCGAGGGCGGGAGACCCAGTACTTC
-	TRBJ2-3	TRBD1	TRBV7-6	CASSMTGTGGTSTDTQYF	TGTGCCAGCAGCATGACCGGGACAGGGGGGACTAGCACAGATACGCAGTATTTT
-	TRBJ2-1	TRBD1	TRBV20-1	CSGTGANEQFF	TGCAGTGGTACAGGGGCAAATGAGCAGTTCTTC
-	TRBJ2-2	TRBD2	TRBV9	CASSVRLAGTGELFF	TGTGCCAGCAGCGTGCGGCTAGCGGGAACCGGGGAGCTGTTTTTT
-	TRBJ2-5	TRBD1	TRBV5-4	CASSPGTGQSTETQYF	TGTGCCAGCAGCCCCGGGACAGGACAGTCTACGGAGACCCAGTACTTC
-	TRBJ2-7	-	TRBV7-6	CASSLEQGRGQYF	TGTGCCAGCAGCTTAGAGCAGGGGAGGGGGCAGTACTTC
-	TRBJ2-3	-	TRBV5-1	CASSLDPSGINTDTQYF	TGCGCCAGCAGCTTGGATCCTTCGGGGATAAACACAGATACGCAGTATTTT
-	TRBJ2-3	TRBD2	TRBV7-2	CASSFRGVADTQYF	TGTGCCAGCAGCTTCCGGGGGGTCGCAGATACGCAGTATTTT
-	TRBJ2-5	TRBD1	TRBV11-2	CASSQTGGPQYF	TGTGCCAGCAGCCAGACAGGGGGCCCCCAGTACTTC
-	TRBJ2-3	-	TRBV28	CASRNPVGLLTDTQYF	TGTGCCAGCCGAAACCCGGTGGGACTCCTCACAGATACGCAGTATTTT
-	TRBJ1-5	-	TRBV18	CASSPNRFNQPQHF	TGTGCCAGCTCACCAAACAGGTTCAATCAGCCCCAGCATTTT
-	TRBJ1-5	-	TRBV11-2	CASSLDQGLFQPQHF	TGTGCCAGCAGCTTAGATCAGGGGCTTTTTCAGCCCCAGCATTTT
-	TRBJ2-1	TRBD2	TRBV9	CASSVAPGRGLAGGFSYNEQFF	TGTGCCAGCAGCGTAGCCCCCGGGCGGGGTCTAGCGGGGGGGTTCTCCTACAATGAGCAGTTCTTC
-	TRBJ1-1	TRBD1	TRBV19	CASTPGTGRNTEAFF	TGTGCCAGTACCCCAGGGACAGGGCGGAACACTGAAGCTTTCTTT
-	TRBJ2-1	TRBD2	TRBV27	CASSFRGAYNEQFF	TGTGCCAGCAGTTTTCGGGGGGCCTACAATGAGCAGTTCTTC
-	TRBJ2-3	-	TRBV12-2	CASRLALRGQGRRRDTQYF	TGTGCAAGTCGCTTAGCGCTTAGGGGCCAGGGTAGGCGAAGAGATACGCAGTATTTT
-	TRBJ2-2	-	TRBV7-2	CASSFGREELFF	TGTGCCAGCAGCTTTGGCAGGGAGGAGCTGTTTTTT
-	TRBJ1-2	-	TRBV27	CASSLTGLSGYTF	TGTGCCAGCAGTTTAACCGGGTTGAGTGGCTACACCTTC
once	TRBJ1-3	TRBD1	TRBV13	CASSSRTGGENTIYF	TGTGCCAGCAGCTCTAGGACAGGGGGTGAAAACACCATATATTTT
-	TRBJ2-7	TRBD1	TRBV7-9	CASSVGTGGARNEQYF	TGTGCCAGCAGCGTCGGGACAGGGGGCGCGAGGAACGAGCAGTACTTC
-	TRBJ2-7	TRBD1	TRBV28	CASSSTGVYEQYF	TGTGCCAGCAGTTCAACAGGGGTCTACGAGCAGTACTTC
-	TRBJ1-1	TRBD1	TRBV2	CASNDGTGSNTEAFF	TGTGCCAGCAACGACGGGACAGGGTCTAACACTGAAGCTTTCTTT
-	TRBJ2-7	-	TRBV5-6	CASSLVGPYEQYF	TGTGCCAGCAGCCTAGTTGGCCCCTACGAGCAGTACTTC
-	TRBJ1-2	-	TRBV9	CASGGGVGGYTF	TGTGCCAGCGGTGGAGGAGTGGGAGGCTACACCTTC
-	TRBJ1-4	TRBD1	TRBV28	CASSLKGLGTGGVFVEKLFF	TGTGCCAGCAGTTTGAAGGGATTGGGGACAGGGGGCGTTTTTGTTGAAAAACTGTTTTTT
once	TRBJ2-1	-	TRBV20-1	CSVRGFEQFF	TGCAGCGTTCGGGGGTTTGAGCAGTTCTTC
few	TRBJ1-5	-	TRBV28	CASSLAEGIVSNQPQHF	TGTGCCAGCAGTTTAGCCGAGGGAATTGTGAGCAATCAGCCCCAGCATTTT
few	TRBJ2-7	-	TRBV19	CASSNTAVGEQYF	TGTGCCAGTAGTAATACCGCGGTAGGCGAGCAGTACTTC